This record concerns one T cell receptor beta chain sequence. CD45RO-negative CD8 cells positively selected for CCR7 made up the naive population, which excluded terminally differentiated effector memory CD45RA+ cells. The data were produced by immunoSEQ multiplex PCR, yet TCRdb's version contains in-frame clones alone and is incomplete. The repertoire holds about 2.1 million clones, with 85% to 95% as singletons. The source of the sample is a study of shared clonotypes between healthy human individuals. The V end lost 3 bases, the J end lost 2 bases, and 17 bases lay between the germline ends. The CDR3 contains 17 residues. The V gene's germline CDR1 is SGHAT and CDR2 FQDESV (reference sequence).

This clonotype was sampled from a man aged 18 to 30 in good health. Some clones in this sample may be carry-over from other donors' samples. The material sequenced was naive CD8+ T cells from PBMCs. The V and J genes are TRBV11-1 and TRBJ2-1; possible D gene TRBD2, 6 bases. As DNA, the CDR3 is TGTGCCAGCAGCTTCCACGGGCGGCGGGGTACCTACAATGAGCAGTTCTTC. It codes for CASSFHGRRGTYNEQFF.